Each of the 17 T cell receptor beta chains below was sequenced from the same sample in a study of patients and donors after allogeneic stem cell transplantation. TCRdb fed the RT-PCR reads into MiXCR, producing one record per CDR3 protein. The data hold about a million distinct CDR3 sequences, with approximately 18% observed a single time. The sequenced material came from blood, either unsorted or a sorted T cell fraction (not recorded which). These receptors all come from a human donor who was either an allogeneic HSCT recipient or a stem cell or donor lymphocyte infusion donor (not recorded which). It is not recorded whose cells these are; they may come from a transplant donor.

J is TRBJ1-5 and V is TRBV20-1; weak D call: TRBD1 (6 bases). Trimming pared 5 bases from V and 12 bases from J, leaving 23 bases between. Per the germline V gene, CDR1 is DFQATT and CDR2 is SNEGSKA (reference sequence). This CDR3 comprises 14 residues. CDR3 DNA sequence: TGCAGTGCTTTGGGTGAGCAGGGGACCTTGGTCCAGCATTTT. This sequence encodes CSALGEQGTLVQHF.

There are a few counts of this clonotype. The chain carries TRBV4-3 and TRBJ2-1; either TRBD1 or TRBD2 may supply D (6 bases each). CDR1 is LGHNA, CDR2 YSLEER, per germline. Trimming took off 5 bases at V and 4 bases at J, with 12 bases between the two ends. This CDR3 comprises 14 residues. The CDR3 sequence is CASSGGHGYNEQFF. In DNA, the CDR3 is TGCGCCAGCAGCGGGGGGCACGGATACAATGAGCAGTTCTTC.

The chain couples TRBV7-9 to TRBJ2-6; D gene uncertain. The CDR3 has 17 amino acids. Looked up from germline, CDR1 is SEHNR and CDR2 is FQNEAQ (reference sequence). V lost 4 bases and J lost 0, with 13 bases in between. The CDR3 nucleotides read TGTGCCAGCAGCTCCTTCAAAATTAGCTCTGGGGCCAACGTCCTGACTTTC. Protein product: CASSSFKISSGANVLTF.

V usage is TRBV12-3 or TRBV12-4 and J usage is TRBJ2-7; TRBD2 matches at 10 bases. The trim removed 4 bases at V and 2 bases at J, leaving 5 bases unmatched. The CDR3 extends over 15 amino acids. CDR3 region: CASSSSSGGPYEQYF. The CDR3 DNA reads as TGTGCCAGCAGTTCGTCTAGCGGGGGCCCCTACGAGCAGTACTTC.

The V gene is TRBV29-1, the J gene TRBJ2-1; D perhaps matches TRBD2 (5 bases). The germline V and J ends were trimmed by 8 bases and 4 bases, with 12 bases remaining between them. This CDR3 has 12 amino acids. The V gene's germline CDR1 is SQVTM and CDR2 ANQGSEA. CDR3 protein: CSIARGYNEQFF. CDR3 nucleotides: TGCAGCATAGCAAGAGGGTACAATGAGCAGTTCTTC.

The chain carries TRBV20-1 and TRBJ2-6, with 8 positions matching TRBD2. Germline lookup yields CDR1 DFQATT and CDR2 SNEGSKA (reference sequence). V dropped 6 bases and J dropped 2; count of bases not matched to a gene: 6. The CDR3 has 15 amino acids. DNA for the CDR3: TGCAGTGCCCCCCCGGGGGGGCCTGGGGCCAACGTCCTGACTTTC. Encoded protein: CSAPPGGPGANVLTF.

This clonotype was seen at least ten times. The chain has TRBV12-3 or TRBV12-4 and TRBJ1-1; D remains unclear. V dropped 5 bases and J dropped 0 bases, with 13 bases sitting between them. This CDR3 spans 15 amino acids. DNA for the CDR3: TGTGCCAGCAGTGGCCGGGCCGAAGTGAACACTGAAGCTTTCTTT. Translating gives CASSGRAEVNTEAFF.

This clonotype was counted a few times. The rearrangement links TRBV6-2 or TRBV6-3 to TRBJ1-5; D ambiguous. Germline V gene sequence: CDR1 MNHEY, CDR2 SVGEGT. Trimming took off 2 bases at V and 2 bases at J, with 25 bases between the two ends. The CDR3 is 20 amino acids. The CDR3 DNA reads as TGTGCCAGCAGTTACAAGTCGAGGTTGATAAGCGATCTTGGCAATCAGCCCCAGCATTTT. Encoded protein: CASSYKSRLISDLGNQPQHF.

The gene calls are TRBV27 and TRBJ1-6; TRBD1 agrees at 7 bases. The V and J ends lost 5 bases and 14 bases, in that order; junction bases with no gene match: 12. Germline V gene lookup returns CDR1 MNHEY and CDR2 SMNVEV (reference sequence). This CDR3 has 14 residues. CDR3 sequence (DNA): TGTGCCAGCAGTAACGACCTCAGGGGGATCACCCTCCACTTT. Encoded protein: CASSNDLRGITLHF.

This chain uses TRBV18 with TRBJ2-5; D is unresolved. The germline V and J ends were trimmed by 2 bases and 2 bases, with 9 bases remaining between them. CDR3 length equals 14 residues. The germline gives CDR1 KGHSH, CDR2 LQKENI. The CDR3 region is CASSPIGAQETQYF. The DNA of the CDR3 is TGTGCCAGCTCACCAATCGGAGCACAAGAGACCCAGTACTTC.

The rearrangement uses TRBV20-1 and TRBJ1-1; D is possibly TRBD1 (6 bases). V dropped 2 bases and J dropped 0 bases, with 13 bases sitting between them. Germline lookup yields CDR1 DFQATT and CDR2 SNEGSKA (reference sequence). This CDR3 contains 15 residues. The DNA of the CDR3 is TGCAGTGCTAGAACCAACAGGGAATTGAACACTGAAGCTTTCTTT. Translation gives CSARTNRELNTEAFF.

This clonotype has a handful of counts. This rearrangement joins TRBV5-4 to TRBJ2-1; D not certain. V lost 4 bases to trimming and J lost 4 bases, with 6 bases between them. The CDR3 contains 12 residues. CDR1 is SGHNT, CDR2 YYREEE, per germline (reference sequence). The CDR3 DNA sequence: TGTGCCAGCAGCAGGGAATACAATGAGCAGTTCTTC. Translating it yields CASSREYNEQFF.

This clonotype has only a few counts. This chain connects TRBV20-1 to TRBJ2-5; maybe TRBD1 (6 bases). The CDR3 runs to 13 residues. Per germline, CDR1 DFQATT and CDR2 SNEGSKA (reference sequence). V shed 2 bases and J shed 3 bases, with 10 bases lying between them. The CDR3 DNA reads as TGCAGTGCTAGAAGATCAGGGGAAGAGACCCAGTACTTC. Translating gives CSARRSGEETQYF.

The chain joins TRBV14 to TRBJ2-1; D gene uncertain. Deletions cut 3 bases from V and 3 bases from J, with 9 bases between. From germline, CDR1 is SGHDN and CDR2 FVKESK. This CDR3 has 14 residues. DNA for the CDR3: TGTGCCAGCAGCCATGCACTTAGCTACAATGAGCAGTTCTTC. Translated, it gives CASSHALSYNEQFF.

J is TRBJ2-5 and V is TRBV13, with D possibly matching TRBD1 (5 bases). V dropped 7 bases and J dropped 1 base, with 16 bases sitting between them. The germline V gene has CDR1 PRHDT and CDR2 FYEKMQ (reference sequence). This CDR3 comprises 15 residues. The CDR3 reads CASTSMDTSQETQYF. The CDR3 bases are TGTGCCAGCACCTCTATGGACACCTCCCAAGAGACCCAGTACTTC.

The CDR3 loop is CASSPVYEDTIYF. The DNA for the CDR3 is TGTGCCAGCAGTCCCGTTTATGAGGACACCATATATTTT. J is TRBJ1-3 and V is TRBV12-3 or TRBV12-4; no reliable D call. This CDR3 is 13 amino acids long. Deletions cut 5 bases from V and 8 bases from J, with 13 bases between.

The chain carries TRBV20-1 and TRBJ2-7, with 10 bases identical to TRBD2. The CDR3 runs 16 residues. Trimming took 3 bases from V and 2 from J; bases not matched to a gene: 10. The germline V gene has CDR1 DFQATT and CDR2 SNEGSKA (reference sequence). The CDR3 DNA reads TGCAGTGCTAGCTTTCCAGCGGGAGGGGACCCCTACGAGCAGTACTTC. Its translation is CSASFPAGGDPYEQYF.